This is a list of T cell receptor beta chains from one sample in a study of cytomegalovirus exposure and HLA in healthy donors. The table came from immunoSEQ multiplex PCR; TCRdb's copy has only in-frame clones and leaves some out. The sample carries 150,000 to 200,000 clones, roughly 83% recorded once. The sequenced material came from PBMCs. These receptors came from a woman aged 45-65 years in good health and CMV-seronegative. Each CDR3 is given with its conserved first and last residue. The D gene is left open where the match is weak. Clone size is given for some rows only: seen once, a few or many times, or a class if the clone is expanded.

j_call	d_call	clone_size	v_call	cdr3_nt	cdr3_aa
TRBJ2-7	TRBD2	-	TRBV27	TGTGCCAGCAGATCGGGACTAGCGGTGATCTACGAGCAGTACTTC	CASRSGLAVIYEQYF
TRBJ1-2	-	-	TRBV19	TGTGCCAGTAGTATACGGCAGGGCCCAAGAAGAGATGGCTACACCTTC	CASSIRQGPRRDGYTF
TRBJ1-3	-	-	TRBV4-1	TGCGCCAGCAGCCGCCCAGGGGCTACAGGAAACACCATATATTTT	CASSRPGATGNTIYF
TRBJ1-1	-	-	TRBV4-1	TGCGCCAGCAGCCACGCGGGGGCAGGGGAAGCTTTCTTT	CASSHAGAGEAFF
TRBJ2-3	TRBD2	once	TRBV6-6	TGTGCCAGCAGTGTCTTCAGCGGGAGGGCCAAAGATACGCAGTATTTT	CASSVFSGRAKDTQYF
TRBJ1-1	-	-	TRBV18	TGTGCCAGCTCAGGTTTGGGCATGAACACTGAAGCTTTCTTT	CASSGLGMNTEAFF
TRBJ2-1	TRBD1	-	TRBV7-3	TGTGCCAGCAGCCTCACTACTGGGACAGGGAAGAGAGAGGATAAGCAGTTCTTC	CASSLTTGTGKREDKQFF
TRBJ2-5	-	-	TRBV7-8	TGTGCCAGCAGCCTCGTGGAGACCCAGTACTTC	CASSLVETQYF
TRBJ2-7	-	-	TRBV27	TGTGCCAGCAGTTTATCGGCCAGGGTGGGAAACTACGAGCAGTACTTC	CASSLSARVGNYEQYF
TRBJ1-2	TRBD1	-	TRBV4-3	TGCGCCAGCAGCCCCGGACAGGGTAACTATGGCTACACCTTC	CASSPGQGNYGYTF
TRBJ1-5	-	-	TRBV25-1	TGTGCCAGCAGTGTCTCAGGGAATCAGCCCCAGCATTTT	CASSVSGNQPQHF
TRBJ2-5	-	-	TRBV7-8	TGTGCCAGCAGCTTACGGGGCGGGAAAGAGACCCAGTACTTC	CASSLRGGKETQYF
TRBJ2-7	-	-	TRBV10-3	TGTGCCATCAGTGAGTACTCAGCAGGGGTTGCGAGCTCCTACGAGCAGTACTTC	CAISEYSAGVASSYEQYF
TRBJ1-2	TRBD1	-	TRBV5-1	TGCGCCAGCAGCCCCTCGGGGACAGGGGTGCGTATTGATGGCTACACCTTC	CASSPSGTGVRIDGYTF
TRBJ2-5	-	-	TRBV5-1	TGCGCCAGTAGAACAGGGAATCCCCAAGAGACCCAGTACTTC	CASRTGNPQETQYF
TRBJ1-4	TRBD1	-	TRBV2	TGTGCCAGCAGCCGGGCAGGGGGTACTAATGAAAAACTGTTTTTT	CASSRAGGTNEKLFF
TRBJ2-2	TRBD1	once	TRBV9	TGTGCCAGCAGCATCAGGCAGGGGGCGTTGAACACCGGGGAGCTGTTTTTT	CASSIRQGALNTGELFF
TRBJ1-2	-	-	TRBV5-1	TGCGCCAGCAGCTTGGGGGAGACCCATTACTATGGCTACACCTTC	CASSLGETHYYGYTF
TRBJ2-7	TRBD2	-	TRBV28	TGTGCCAGCAGTTCCCCTGAATTGGCGGGAGATCGGATCGAGCAGTACTTC	CASSSPELAGDRIEQYF
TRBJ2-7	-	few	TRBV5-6	TGTGCCAGCAGCTACAGCTCCTACGAGCAGTACTTC	CASSYSSYEQYF
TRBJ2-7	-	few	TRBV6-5	TGTGCCAGCAGTTACAGACAGGACTCCTACGAGCAGTACTTC	CASSYRQDSYEQYF
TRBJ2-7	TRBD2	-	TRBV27	TGTGCCAGCAGTTTAGGACTAGCGGGGGTTCCCTACGGCGAGCAGTACTTC	CASSLGLAGVPYGEQYF
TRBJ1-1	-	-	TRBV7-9	TGTTCCAGCAGCCTTCGACAGACGGAAGCTTTCTTT	CSSSLRQTEAFF
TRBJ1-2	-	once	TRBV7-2	TGTGCCAGCAGCTTAGTTTACCCCCGGGAATCTGGCTACACCTTC	CASSLVYPRESGYTF
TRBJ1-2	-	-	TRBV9	TGTGCCAGCAGCGTAGACTTGAAAAGGGGTGGCTACACCTTC	CASSVDLKRGGYTF
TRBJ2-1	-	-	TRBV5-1	TGCGCCAGCAGCTCAGACAGGCTCCATGAGCAGTTCTTC	CASSSDRLHEQFF
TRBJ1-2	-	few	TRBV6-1	TGTGCCAGCAGTGTACCCACCCTCCAGGGCGCCCCATATGGCTACACCTTC	CASSVPTLQGAPYGYTF
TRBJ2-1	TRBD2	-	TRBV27	TGTGCCAGCAGTTTAGGGGCTAGCGGGGTCTACAATGAGCAGTTCTTC	CASSLGASGVYNEQFF
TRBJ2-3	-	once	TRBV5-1	TGCGCCAGCAGACCTAGGGGGTTGGCAGATACGCAGTATTTT	CASRPRGLADTQYF
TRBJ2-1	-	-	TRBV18	TGTGCCAGCTCACCACTAGCGGCCAATGAGCAGTTCTTC	CASSPLAANEQFF
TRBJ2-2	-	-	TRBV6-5	TGTGCCAGCAGTTACTGGCGGACAAAGGCCGGGGAGCTGTTTTTT	CASSYWRTKAGELFF
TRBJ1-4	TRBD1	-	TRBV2	TGTGCCAGCAGTGAAGCGCCGCAGGGGGCTAATGAAAAACTGTTTTTT	CASSEAPQGANEKLFF
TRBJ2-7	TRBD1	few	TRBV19	TGTGCCAGTAGTATGAAAGGACAGGGAACCTACGAGCAGTACTTC	CASSMKGQGTYEQYF
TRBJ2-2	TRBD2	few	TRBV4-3	TGCGCCAGCAGCCAAGGGTTAGCGGGGTACACCGGGGAGCTGTTTTTT	CASSQGLAGYTGELFF
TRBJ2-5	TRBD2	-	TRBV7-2	TGTGCCAGCAGCTTAGTCCGAGGACTAGATGGCGTGGAGACCCAGTACTTC	CASSLVRGLDGVETQYF
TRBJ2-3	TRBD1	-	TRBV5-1	TGCGCCAGCAGCTCAATCCCCCGGACAGGGTTGGGCACAGATACGCAGTATTTT	CASSSIPRTGLGTDTQYF
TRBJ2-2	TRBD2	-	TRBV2	TGTGCCAGCACTGCCCGAGCAGGCGCGGGGGGGCCCTGGGAGCTGTTTTTT	CASTARAGAGGPWELFF
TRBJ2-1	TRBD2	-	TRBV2	TGTGCCGAATGGAGCGGGGGGGCCAATGAGCAGTTCTTC	CAEWSGGANEQFF
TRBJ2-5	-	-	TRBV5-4	TGTGCCAGCAGCCCGAGGGGGGGCGGGTCAGGTGGGACCCAGTACTTC	CASSPRGGGSGGTQYF
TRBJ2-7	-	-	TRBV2	TGTGCCAGCAGTGAAGCGAGGGGGATCGGCGAGCAGTACTTC	CASSEARGIGEQYF
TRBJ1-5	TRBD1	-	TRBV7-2	TGTGCCAGCAGCTTAAGCGGGACAGGGGGAAACAATCAGCCCCAGCATTTT	CASSLSGTGGNNQPQHF
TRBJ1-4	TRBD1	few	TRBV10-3	TGTGCCATCAGCCCGGGACAGGGGGCAGAAGAAAAACTGTTTTTT	CAISPGQGAEEKLFF
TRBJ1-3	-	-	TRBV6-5	TGTGCCAGCAGTCCCAGGTTCTCCGGAAACACCATATATTTT	CASSPRFSGNTIYF
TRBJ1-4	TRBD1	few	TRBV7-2	TGTGCCAGCAGCCCCGGGACAGGGGGAGAAAAACTGTTTTTT	CASSPGTGGEKLFF
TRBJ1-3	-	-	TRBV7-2	TGTGCCAGCAGCTTAGGGGCTTCGGATGGAAACACCATATATTTT	CASSLGASDGNTIYF
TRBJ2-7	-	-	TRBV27	TGTGCCAGCAGTTATAAGGACGGGAGTACCTACGAGCAGTACTTC	CASSYKDGSTYEQYF
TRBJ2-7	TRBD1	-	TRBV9	TGTGCCAGCAGCTCGGGACAGGGTAAATCTTCTTTCTACGAGCAGTACTTC	CASSSGQGKSSFYEQYF
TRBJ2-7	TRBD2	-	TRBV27	TGTGCCAGCAGTTCCTCGGGACTACCCTACGAGCAGTACTTC	CASSSSGLPYEQYF
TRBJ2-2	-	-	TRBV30	TGTGCCTGGAGTGTATCGGGGTTTACCGGGGAGCTGTTTTTT	CAWSVSGFTGELFF
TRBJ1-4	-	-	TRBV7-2	TGTGCCAGCAGCTTCCCGAGAGCGACCCCTAATGAAAAACTGTTTTTT	CASSFPRATPNEKLFF